One sample yielded the 22 T cell receptor beta chains listed below, sequenced in a study of T cells in Graves' hyperthyroidism and ophthalmopathy (dated by TCRdb to the late 2010s). Preparation of the library involved multiplex PCR. TCRdb shows the sequencer as Illumina HiSeq 2000. TCR beta CDR3 regions were amplified from RNA transcripts. For the first round of RT-PCR on the TCR CDR3, the HTBI primer set was used together with the Qiagen OneStep RT-PCR kit. TCRdb itself trimmed the public reads at Q25 with fastp, ran MiXCR and retained productive beta chains. Every distinct CDR3 protein forms one entry, paired with its most common genes and DNA. Counted in this sample were 500,000 to 550,000 distinct CDR3 sequences; 15% to 20% of them appeared once. The ten largest clones add up to around 50% of the sample. The sequencing input was blood. Every receptor here comes from a man aged 40-50 years with Graves' ophthalmopathy.

This clonotype was counted between two and nine times. This chain uses TRBV20-1 with TRBJ1-3; D may be TRBD1 (6 bases). The CDR3 runs to 14 residues. Germline V gives CDR1 DFQATT, CDR2 SNEGSKA (reference sequence). The V gene lost 5 bases and the J gene lost 3 bases, with 14 bases spanning the gap. The chain's CDR3 is CSAYGTLFGNTIYF. CDR3 bases: TGCAGTGCTTACGGGACACTGTTTGGAAACACCATATATTTT.

This clonotype was counted at least ten times. The gene calls are TRBV5-8 and TRBJ1-1; D ambiguous. The germline V gene encodes CDR1 SGHTS and CDR2 YDEGEE. CDR3 length: 15 residues. Deletions cut 4 bases from V and 0 bases from J, with 13 bases between. This CDR3 is CASSPGLGMNTEAFF. As DNA, the CDR3 is TGTGCCAGCAGCCCTGGCCTGGGTATGAACACTGAAGCTTTCTTT.

This clonotype was seen a handful of times. The rearrangement links TRBV14 to TRBJ2-3; tentatively, D is TRBD2 (6 bases). V lost 1 base and J 0 bases, leaving 11 bases between the germline ends. CDR3 length equals 16 residues. Per germline, CDR1 SGHDN and CDR2 FVKESK. The CDR3 nucleotides read TGTGCCAGCAGCCAAGCGCACGGGACTAGCACAGATACGCAGTATTTT. Protein: CASSQAHGTSTDTQYF. The whole variable domain, filled in from reference TRBV14 and TRBJ2-3, reads EAGVTQFPSHSVIEKGQTVTLRCDPISGHDNLYWYRRVMGKEIKFLLHFVKESKQDESGMPNNRFLAERTGGTYSTLKVQPAELEDSGVYFCASSQAHGTSTDTQYFGPGTRLTVL.

A few counts support this clonotype. This chain joins TRBV19 and TRBJ1-4, with D perhaps matching TRBD1 (5 bases). The CDR3 length is 21 residues. Germline CDR1 reads LNHDA; CDR2 reads SQIVND (reference sequence). V lost 6 bases and J lost 7, with 36 bases in between. The CDR3 sequence: CASSPGPGRGPSHTGPEKLFF. CDR3 coding DNA: TGTGCCAGTAGCCCTGGGCCAGGGAGGGGTCCCTCTCACACCGGGCCTGAAAAACTGTTTTTT. Complete variable domain (other parts from reference TRBV19 and TRBJ1-4): DGGITQSPKYLFRKEGQNVTLSCEQNLNHDAMYWYRQDPGQGLRLIYYSQIVNDFQKGDIAEGYSVSREKKESFPLTVTSAQKNPTAFYLCASSPGPGRGPSHTGPEKLFFGSGTQLSVL.

This clonotype was seen only a few times. V and J are TRBV6-1 and TRBJ1-5, with 8 positions matching TRBD1. After removal of 2 bases from V and 0 bases from J, the junction contained 6 bases not matched to a gene. Germline assignment: CDR1 MNHNS and CDR2 SASEGT. This CDR3 region has 17 residues. CDR3 amino acids: CASSERGQVGSNQPQHF. The CDR3, as DNA: TGTGCCAGCAGTGAAAGGGGACAGGTGGGTAGCAATCAGCCCCAGCATTTT.

This clonotype was observed a few times. This chain joins TRBV20-1 and TRBJ2-3, with 7 bases that match TRBD2. The V and J ends lost 6 bases and 1 base, in that order; junction bases with no gene match: 7. Germline CDR1 DFQATT, CDR2 SNEGSKA (reference sequence). The CDR3 has 14 amino acids. CDR3 nucleotide sequence: TGCAGTGCGGATGAGCGGGGCGGCACAGATACGCAGTATTTT. Its translation: CSADERGGTDTQYF.

There are many counts of this clonotype. This chain links TRBV20-1 with TRBJ1-5, with D uncertain. The CDR3 length is 13 residues. V shed 3 bases and J shed 2 bases, with 8 bases lying between them. The germline V gene encodes CDR1 DFQATT and CDR2 SNEGSKA (reference sequence). The CDR3 DNA reads as TGCAGTGCTAGGTCCAATCGCAATCAGCCCCAGCATTTT. It is translated as CSARSNRNQPQHF.

On this clonotype itself: This may stem from a read error, because a much larger clone lies one nucleotide away. This chain links TRBV30 with TRBJ2-1; 10 positions agree with TRBD2. Germline loops: CDR1 GTSNPN, CDR2 SVGIG (reference sequence). The length of the CDR3 is 14 residues. V gave up 2 bases and J gave up 10 bases; unmatched junction bases: 8. CDR3 coding DNA: TGTGCCTGGAGTCCTCTAGCGGGAGCCAGCGAGCAGTTCTTC. Protein: CAWSPLAGASEQFF.

The genes are TRBV20-1 and TRBJ2-7; 12 bases fit TRBD2. The CDR3 is made up of 14 amino acids. Germline loops: CDR1 DFQATT, CDR2 SNEGSKA (reference sequence). V dropped 6 bases and J dropped 4; count of bases not matched to a gene: 7. CDR3 loop: CSAPTSGGLYEQYF. In DNA form, the CDR3 reads TGCAGTGCCCCGACTAGCGGGGGATTGTACGAGCAGTACTTC.

This clonotype came up many times. V gene TRBV6-2 or TRBV6-3 combines with J gene TRBJ1-5, with D possibly TRBD1 on 5 matching bases. The CDR3 is 14 amino acids. V was trimmed by 6 bases and J by 6 bases, leaving 15 bases between them. Germline V gene sequence: CDR1 MNHEY, CDR2 SVGEGT. The CDR3: CASSHGAAGQPQHF. In DNA form, the CDR3 reads TGTGCCAGCAGCCACGGGGCAGCCGGTCAGCCCCAGCATTTT.

As regards this clonotype: With a much larger clone just one base away, this may be a read error. This chain links TRBV5-1 with TRBJ2-1; D gene unclear. Deletions cut 6 bases from V and 4 bases from J, with 11 bases between. Per germline, CDR1 SGHRS and CDR2 YFSETQ. This CDR3 is 13 amino acids long. CDR3 amino acids: CASNEDLYNEQFF. CDR3 DNA sequence: TGCGCCAGCAATGAGGACCTATACAATGAGCAGTTCTTC.

Many counts were recorded for this clonotype. This rearrangement joins TRBV3-1 to TRBJ2-7; D perhaps matches TRBD2 (5 bases). The CDR3 spans 14 residues. Germline lookup yields CDR1 LGHDT and CDR2 YNNKEL (reference sequence). The V end was cut by 2 bases, the J end by 10 bases, with 18 bases between. CDR3 sequence reads: CASSQLGVTSKQYF. In DNA, the CDR3 is TGTGCCAGCAGCCAACTGGGAGTCACCTCGAAACAGTACTTC.

There are a few counts of this clonotype. The chain employs TRBV10-3 and TRBJ1-1, with D perhaps matching TRBD1 (6 bases). The CDR3 consists of 14 residues. Germline V lookup: CDR1 ENHRY, CDR2 SYGVKD. Trimming pared 2 bases from V and 4 bases from J, leaving 11 bases between. The CDR3 nucleotides are TGTGCCATCAGTGAGACAGGGTGGAGCACTGAAGCTTTCTTT. Translated, it gives CAISETGWSTEAFF.

In this sample, this clonotype turned up many times. The chain joins TRBV11-2 to TRBJ2-3, with TRBD2 identical over 12 bases. Trimming cost V 5 bases and J 0 bases; bases outside gene matches: 6. The CDR3 is 17 residues long. Germline CDR1 SGHAT, CDR2 FQNNGV. CDR3 region: CASSRTSGRISTDTQYF. As DNA, the CDR3 is TGTGCCAGCAGCCGTACTAGCGGGAGGATCAGCACAGATACGCAGTATTTT. The full variable domain, its missing parts supplied by reference TRBV11-2 and TRBJ2-3, is EAGVAQSPRYKIIEKRQSVAFWCNPISGHATLYWYQQILGQGPKLLIQFQNNGVVDDSQLPKDRFSAERLKGVDSTLKIQPAKLEDSAVYLCASSRTSGRISTDTQYFGPGTRLTVL.

This clonotype was observed a few times. The chain employs TRBV5-1 and TRBJ1-2; D may be TRBD1 (5 bases). Germline values: CDR1 SGHRS, CDR2 YFSETQ. CDR3 length: 16 residues. Trimming cost V 4 bases and J 5 bases, with 21 bases left between them. CDR3 sequence (DNA): TGCGCCAGCAGCAGCGAGGGGACGGACGCCTCGTATGGCTACACCTTC. The encoded protein is CASSSEGTDASYGYTF.

The chain combines TRBV20-1 with TRBJ1-1; no clear D. This CDR3 has 14 residues. The germline CDR1 and CDR2 sequences are DFQATT and SNEGSKA (reference sequence). The V end lost 1 base, the J end lost 0 bases, and 9 bases lay between the germline ends. CDR3 bases: TGCAGTGCTAGAGGTGGGGAGGTGAACACTGAAGCTTTCTTT. Residues: CSARGGEVNTEAFF.

This chain connects TRBV20-1 to TRBJ1-1; 10 nucleotides match TRBD1. The ends lost 2 bases at V and 0 bases at J; junction bases unmatched: 12. The CDR3 loop spans 18 amino acids. Germline lookup yields CDR1 DFQATT and CDR2 SNEGSKA (reference sequence). The CDR3 nucleotides read TGCAGTGCTAGACATTCGGGACAGGGGAGAGGGATGAACACTGAAGCTTTCTTT. It yields the protein CSARHSGQGRGMNTEAFF.

This chain uses TRBV28 with TRBJ2-3, with unresolved D. The V end was cut by 5 bases, the J end by 4 bases, with 19 bases between. The germline V gene has CDR1 MDHEN and CDR2 SYDVKM. This CDR3 is 16 amino acids long. CDR3 in DNA: TGTGCCAGCAGTGGGAACTTTATCCTTGCTCCAGATACGCAGTATTTT. This codes for CASSGNFILAPDTQYF.

This clonotype came up a few times. The chain is built from TRBV4-1 and TRBJ2-2; 8 nucleotides align to TRBD1. The CDR3 is made up of 16 amino acids. CDR1 MGHRA and CDR2 YSYEKL come from the germline V gene. Trimming took 4 bases from V and 6 from J; bases not matched to a gene: 10. CDR3 DNA sequence: TGCGCCAGCAGCCCCAGGGGGCTAGTTAAGTCCGGGGAGCTGTTTTTT. Its protein product is CASSPRGLVKSGELFF.

There are a few counts of this clonotype. This chain joins TRBV14 and TRBJ2-3; the D is unclear. Germline V gene sequence: CDR1 SGHDN, CDR2 FVKESK. The V end lost 1 base, the J end lost 3 bases, and 8 bases lay between the germline ends. This CDR3 region has 14 residues. The CDR3 DNA sequence: TGTGCCAGCAGCCAAGGATTCGGTACAGATACGCAGTATTTT. It specifies CASSQGFGTDTQYF.

The J gene is TRBJ2-2, the V gene TRBV27; 8 bases are shared with TRBD2. The CDR3 extends over 17 amino acids. With 7 bases clipped from V and 3 bases from J, the junction kept 13 bases outside the gene matches. CDR1 MNHEY and CDR2 SMNVEV come from the germline V gene (reference sequence). The CDR3 reads CASTPWGSGIDTGELFF. The DNA for the CDR3 is TGTGCCAGCACCCCCTGGGGTAGCGGGATAGACACCGGGGAGCTGTTTTTT.

At least ten counts were recorded for this clonotype. V and J are TRBV12-3 or TRBV12-4 and TRBJ2-3; D is ambiguous. The CDR3 runs to 15 residues. The V gene lost 4 bases and the J gene lost 0 bases, with 11 bases spanning the gap. The CDR3 spells CASSYRSTSTDTQYF. The CDR3 DNA is TGTGCCAGCAGTTACCGATCCACTAGCACAGATACGCAGTATTTT.